The 26 T cell receptor beta chains below were found in one sample sequenced in a study of T cells in localized non-small cell lung cancer. Libraries were prepared by immunoSEQ multiplex PCR; TCRdb keeps only in-frame clonotypes and omits some of them. The sample lists about 2,800 clones, more than 25% occurring once. Specimen: normal lung tissue next to the tumor, collected before any cancer treatment. These receptors all come from a male donor aged 60 or older with stage II lung adenocarcinoma.

The sample holds a few counts of this clone. Other nucleotide sequences in the sample specify the same CDR3. The CDR3 nucleotides are TGTGCCAGTAGTAGAGTTTCTGGAAACACCATATATTTT. This encodes CASSRVSGNTIYF. This rearrangement joins TRBV19 to TRBJ1-3; D is undetermined. Germline V gene sequence: CDR1 LNHDA, CDR2 SQIVND (reference sequence). The CDR3 loop spans 13 amino acids. The V end was cut by 4 bases, the J end by 1 base, with 5 bases between.

This clone was found a few times. The genes are TRBV7-5 and TRBJ2-3; whether TRBD2, the table's D call, matches the DNA was not checked. TRBV7-5 is labeled a pseudogene. The CDR3 spans 16 residues. DNA of the CDR3: TGTGCCAGCAGCTCAAATCGGGGGTGGGGCACAGATACGCAGTATTTT. Translating it yields CASSSNRGWGTDTQYF.

The gene calls are TRBV5-1 and TRBJ1-1; a possible D gene is TRBD1 (6 bases). The ends were cut back, 0 bases at V and 1 base at J, with 16 bases in the middle. There are 17 residues in the CDR3. Germline V gene sequence: CDR1 SGHRS, CDR2 YFSETQ. CDR3 region: CASSLGLGGSSNTEAFF. CDR3 sequence (DNA): TGCGCCAGCAGCTTGGGTTTGGGGGGCTCCTCGAACACTGAAGCTTTCTTT.

In its sample, this clone is medium-sized. This sequence joins TRBV6-8 and TRBJ1-2, with D possibly being TRBD1 (5 bases). With 7 bases removed from V and 4 bases from J, the gap between germline ends came to 19 bases. CDR1 is MNHGY and CDR2 is SAAAGT in the germline V gene. The CDR3 runs to 15 residues. The chain's CDR3 is CASNPLSGGAYGYTF. The DNA for the CDR3 is TGTGCCAGCAACCCCCTTTCCGGGGGTGCCTATGGCTACACCTTC.

The rearrangement joins TRBV6-8 to TRBJ1-2; a weak D match, TRBD1 (5 bases). Trimming cost V 10 bases and J 3 bases, with 21 bases left between them. This CDR3 comprises 15 residues. Germline V gene data show CDR1 as MNHGY and CDR2 as SAAAGT. CDR3 loop: CAITDTGRGYYGYTF. The CDR3 nucleotides read TGTGCCATTACAGACACGGGCCGGGGGTACTATGGCTACACCTTC.

The genes are TRBV6-8 and TRBJ2-2; a weak D match, TRBD1 (6 bases). V lost 10 bases and J lost 0, with 9 bases in between. Germline CDR1 is MNHGY and CDR2 is SAAAGT. The CDR3 sequence is 13 residues long. The CDR3 reads CAIQGPNTGELFF. CDR3 DNA: TGTGCCATACAGGGACCGAACACCGGGGAGCTGTTTTTT.

This clone was counted only a few times. This chain links TRBV6-8 with TRBJ1-2, with D possibly matching TRBD1 (6 bases). The V gene's germline CDR1 is MNHGY and CDR2 SAAAGT. Between the trimmed V and J ends, which lost 5 bases and 2 bases, there was a span of 15 bases. CDR3 length: 15 residues. The CDR3 sequence is CASSQRDIVNYGYTF. The DNA of the CDR3 is TGTGCCAGCAGTCAAAGGGACATCGTCAACTATGGCTACACCTTC.

The sample holds a few counts of this clone. This chain's CDR3 is CASSRLANTEAFF. The CDR3 DNA sequence: TGTGCCAGCAGTCGTCTGGCGAACACTGAAGCTTTCTTT. The chain is built from TRBV6-8 and TRBJ1-1; D gene unclear. The CDR3 contains 13 residues. Trimming took off 5 bases at V and 1 base at J, with 8 bases between the two ends. Germline CDR1 reads MNHGY; CDR2 reads SAAAGT.

This chain connects TRBV22-1 to TRBJ1-5. TRBV22-1 is deemed a pseudogene. This CDR3 has 12 residues. CDR3 sequence (DNA): TGTGCCAGCAGTTCAAGGGGAGTGTCCCAGCATTTT. It translates to CASSSRGVSQHF.

Only a few counts were recorded for this clone. This chain links TRBV11-3 with TRBJ2-1, with D tentatively TRBD2 (6 bases). Germline values: CDR1 SGHNT, CDR2 YENEEA. V shed 4 bases and J shed 6 bases, with 13 bases lying between them. CDR3 length equals 14 residues. The CDR3 bases are TGTGCCAGCAGCTCCTGGAGGGCGGGCAATGAGCAGTTCTTC. Translated, it gives CASSSWRAGNEQFF.

This rearrangement joins TRBV10-3 to TRBJ2-1; TRBD2 is a possible D gene (6 bases). Germline-derived CDR1 and CDR2 are ENHRY and SYGVKD. Trimming stripped 10 bases from V and 8 bases from J, with 24 bases between. The CDR3 covers 15 residues. CDR3 residues: CASRRDALSIDEQFF. Here the CDR3 DNA reads TGTGCCAGCCGGAGGGACGCCCTATCTATTGATGAGCAGTTCTTC.

The chain uses TRBV19 and TRBJ2-3; 7 bases are shared with TRBD1. The J segment lost 10 bases and the V segment lost 7 bases, leaving 11 bases of the junction unmatched. The CDR3 has 13 residues. Per germline, CDR1 LNHDA and CDR2 SQIVND (reference sequence). In DNA, the CDR3 is TGTGCCAGTACCACTCAACAGGGGAATGCGCAGTATTTT. Translating it yields CASTTQQGNAQYF.

J is TRBJ2-2 and V is TRBV9; 8 bases are shared with TRBD1. In germline, CDR1 is SGDLS, CDR2 YYNGEE. The CDR3 has 16 residues. V was pared by 4 bases and J by 1 base, with 6 bases of the junction left unmatched. For the CDR3, the DNA is TGTGCCAGCAGCCCAACAGGGGGACGGAACACCGGGGAGCTGTTTTTT. Translated: CASSPTGGRNTGELFF. Using reference TRBV9 and TRBJ2-2 for the parts outside the CDR3, the full variable domain is DSGVTQTPKHLITATGQRVTLRCSPRSGDLSVYWYQQSLDQGLQFLIQYYNGEERAKGNILERFSAQQFPDLHSELNLSSLELGDSALYFCASSPTGGRNTGELFFGEGSRLTVL.

The chain employs TRBV5-1 and TRBJ1-1, with D unresolved. The germline V gene encodes CDR1 SGHRS and CDR2 YFSETQ. CDR3 length equals 15 residues. The V end was cut by 5 bases, the J end by 3 bases, with 17 bases between. CDR3 DNA: TGCGCCAGCAGTCGTTCTTCAAGGTCGGACACTGAAGCTTTCTTT. It codes for CASSRSSRSDTEAFF.

The V gene is TRBV25-1, the J gene TRBJ2-1; 12 positions match TRBD2. J lost 6 bases, V lost 1 base, and 7 bases had no gene match. The germline V gene encodes CDR1 MGHDK and CDR2 SYGVNS. This CDR3 is 17 amino acids long. The CDR3 loop reads CASSESRASGRGNEQFF. CDR3 bases: TGTGCCAGCAGTGAATCCAGGGCTAGCGGGAGGGGCAATGAGCAGTTCTTC.

A note on this clone: The junction shows a germline mismatch at one end, possibly a read error. This chain joins TRBV18 and TRBJ1-2; D remains ambiguous. This CDR3 is built from 12 residues. Germline CDR1 KGHSH, CDR2 LQKENI. This CDR3 is CASQSGGPVSAF. In DNA, the CDR3 is TGTGCCAGCCAATCAGGAGGGCCAGTCTCAGCCTTC.

This chain uses TRBV7-2 with TRBJ2-7; TRBD1 might be the D (6 bases). From germline, CDR1 is SGHTA and CDR2 FQGNSA. The length of the CDR3 is 13 residues. Trimming pared 6 bases from V and 5 bases from J, leaving 14 bases between. The CDR3 DNA follows: TGTGCCAGCAGGCTAGTCGGACAGAACGAGCAGTACTTC. Translation gives CASRLVGQNEQYF.

This rearrangement joins TRBV10-2 to TRBJ1-2; D not certain. Looked up from germline, CDR1 is WSHSY and CDR2 is SAAADI. The V and J ends lost 8 bases and 8 bases respectively, with 18 bases between them. This CDR3 region has 13 residues. CDR3 DNA: TGCGCCAGCTGGGAAGGGCCATCTGCCGGCTACACCTTC. It is translated as CASWEGPSAGYTF.

This clone is medium-sized in the sample. The J gene is TRBJ1-1, the V gene TRBV11-3; D uncertain. The V gene lost 4 bases and the J gene lost 0 bases, with 9 bases spanning the gap. Germline CDR1 reads SGHNT; CDR2 reads YENEEA. The CDR3 extends over 14 amino acids. Here the CDR3 reads CASSSVGMNTEAFF. The CDR3 DNA sequence: TGTGCCAGCAGCTCCGTGGGCATGAACACTGAAGCTTTCTTT.

By its share, this clone is large (0.1 to 1%). The rearrangement uses TRBV6-8 and TRBJ1-1, with TRBD1 matching 8 bases. The germline V gene has CDR1 MNHGY and CDR2 SAAAGT. There are 14 residues in the CDR3. The trim removed 6 bases at V and 7 bases at J, leaving 10 bases unmatched. Here the CDR3 DNA reads TGTGCCAGCAGAGGGACAGGCGACGGACTTGAAGCTTTCTTT. It yields the protein CASRGTGDGLEAFF.

This clone was seen a handful of times. This CDR3 reads CASSFSSGVNEQFF. CDR3 nucleotides: TGTGCCAGCAGCTTCTCTAGCGGGGTTAATGAGCAGTTCTTC. The chain is built from TRBV11-3 and TRBJ2-1; TRBD2 matches at 9 bases. CDR3 length: 14 residues. Per the germline V gene, CDR1 is SGHNT and CDR2 is YENEEA. The V and J ends lost 3 bases and 7 bases, in that order; junction bases with no gene match: 4. The variable domain in full, with the rest retrieved from reference TRBV11-3 and TRBJ2-1, is EAGVVQSPRYKIIEKKQPVAFWCNPISGHNTLYWYLQNLGQGPELLIRYENEEAVDDSQLPKDRFSAERLKGVDSTLKIQPAELGDSAVYLCASSFSSGVNEQFFGPGTRLTVL.

This clone is medium-sized. The rearrangement uses TRBV11-3 and TRBJ2-3; tentative D call: TRBD1 (5 bases). CDR1 is SGHNT and CDR2 is YENEEA in the germline V gene. The CDR3 length is 15 residues. V was clipped by 5 bases and J by 2 bases, with 14 bases between them. CDR3 in DNA: TGTGCCAGCAGCCTCGAAGGACAACCCACAGATACGCAGTATTTT. Translating it yields CASSLEGQPTDTQYF. The variable domain in full, completed from reference TRBV11-3 and TRBJ2-3, reads EAGVVQSPRYKIIEKKQPVAFWCNPISGHNTLYWYLQNLGQGPELLIRYENEEAVDDSQLPKDRFSAERLKGVDSTLKIQPAELGDSAVYLCASSLEGQPTDTQYFGPGTRLTVL.

This clone was seen only a few times. The chain has TRBV9 and TRBJ1-2; weak D call: TRBD1 (5 bases). Trimming took off 4 bases at V and 0 bases at J, with 22 bases between the two ends. Germline V gene sequence: CDR1 SGDLS, CDR2 YYNGEE. The CDR3 loop spans 18 amino acids. For the CDR3, the DNA is TGTGCCAGCAGCCTGGGAGTCGGGACGGCGACCGCTAACTATGGCTACACCTTC. Its translation: CASSLGVGTATANYGYTF.

The chain recombines TRBV10-3 with TRBJ2-1; 13 bases match TRBD2. V was clipped by 10 bases and J by 9 bases; unmatched bases: 6. The CDR3 extends over 13 amino acids. Germline CDR1 and CDR2: ENHRY and SYGVKD. CDR3 amino acids: CATGLAGASEQFF. Here the CDR3 DNA reads TGTGCCACAGGACTAGCGGGAGCATCTGAGCAGTTCTTC.

This clone was seen a handful of times. V is TRBV11-3 and J is TRBJ1-5; TRBD1 might be the D (5 bases). The germline CDR1 and CDR2 sequences are SGHNT and YENEEA. The CDR3 runs to 16 residues. Trimming stripped 5 bases from V and 4 bases from J, with 18 bases between. In DNA form, the CDR3 reads TGTGCCAGCAGCACTGGGGGGGATCGAAGAAATCAGCCCCAGCATTTT. As protein: CASSTGGDRRNQPQHF.

The chain combines TRBV9 with TRBJ1-4; the match to TRBD1 covers 7 bases. This CDR3 contains 14 residues. V was pared by 5 bases and J by 5 bases, with 6 bases of the junction left unmatched. Germline CDR1 SGDLS, CDR2 YYNGEE. The CDR3 loop is CASSVTGRNEKLFF. CDR3 DNA sequence: TGTGCCAGCAGTGTGACAGGGAGGAATGAAAAACTGTTTTTT.